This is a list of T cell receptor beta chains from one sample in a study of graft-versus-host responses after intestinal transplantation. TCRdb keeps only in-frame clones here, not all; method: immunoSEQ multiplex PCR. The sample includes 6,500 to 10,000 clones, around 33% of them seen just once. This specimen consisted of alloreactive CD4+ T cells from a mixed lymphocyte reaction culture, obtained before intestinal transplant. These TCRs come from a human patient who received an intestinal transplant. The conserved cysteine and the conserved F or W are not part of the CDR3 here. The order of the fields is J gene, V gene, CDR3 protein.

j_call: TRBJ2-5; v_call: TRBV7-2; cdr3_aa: ASSLGIAGETQY
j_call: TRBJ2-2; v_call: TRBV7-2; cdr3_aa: ASSLNGIGELF
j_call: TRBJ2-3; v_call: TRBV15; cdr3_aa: ATSREASTDTQY
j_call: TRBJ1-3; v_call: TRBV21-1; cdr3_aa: ASSDRIATHARNTIY
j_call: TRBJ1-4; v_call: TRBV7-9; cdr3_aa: ASSLAKVGWEKLF
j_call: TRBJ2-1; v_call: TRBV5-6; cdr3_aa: ASSPPLGTGDHNEQF
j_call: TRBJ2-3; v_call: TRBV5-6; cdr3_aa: ASSAGLATDTQY
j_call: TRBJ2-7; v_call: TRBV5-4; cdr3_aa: ASSVSGRPPYEQY
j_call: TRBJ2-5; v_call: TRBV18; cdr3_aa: ASSPLRQVGETQY
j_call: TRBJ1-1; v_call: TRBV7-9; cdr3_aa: ASSPRQGGSGAEAF
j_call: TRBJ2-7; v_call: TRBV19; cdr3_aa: ASKSRAGRYEQY
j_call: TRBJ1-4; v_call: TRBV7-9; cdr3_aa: ASSLGALSKLF
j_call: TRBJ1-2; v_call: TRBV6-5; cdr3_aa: ASSEASNYGYT
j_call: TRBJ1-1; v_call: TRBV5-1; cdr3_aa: ASRGQVTMNTEAF
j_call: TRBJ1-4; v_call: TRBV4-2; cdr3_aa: ASSYRDFNEKLF
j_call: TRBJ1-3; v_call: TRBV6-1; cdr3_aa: ASDQGASGNTIY
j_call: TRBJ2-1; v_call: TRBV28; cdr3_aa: ASSSLAGGVLSSYNEQF
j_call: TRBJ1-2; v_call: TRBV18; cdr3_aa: ASSPQQGEMNYGYT